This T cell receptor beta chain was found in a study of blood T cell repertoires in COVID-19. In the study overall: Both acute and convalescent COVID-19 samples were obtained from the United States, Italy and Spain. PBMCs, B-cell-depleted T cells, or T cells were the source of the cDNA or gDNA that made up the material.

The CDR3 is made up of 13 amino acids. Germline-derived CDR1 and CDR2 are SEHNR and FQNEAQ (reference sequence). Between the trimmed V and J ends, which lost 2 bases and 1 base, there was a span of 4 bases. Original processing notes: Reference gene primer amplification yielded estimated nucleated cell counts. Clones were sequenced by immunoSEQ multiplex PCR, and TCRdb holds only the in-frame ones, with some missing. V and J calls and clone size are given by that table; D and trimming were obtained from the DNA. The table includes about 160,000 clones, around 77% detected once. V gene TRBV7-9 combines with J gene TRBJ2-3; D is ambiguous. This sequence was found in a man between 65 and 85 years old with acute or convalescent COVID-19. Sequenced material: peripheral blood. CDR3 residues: CASSLLGTDTQYF. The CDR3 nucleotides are TGTGCCAGCAGCTTACTCGGCACAGATACGCAGTATTTT.